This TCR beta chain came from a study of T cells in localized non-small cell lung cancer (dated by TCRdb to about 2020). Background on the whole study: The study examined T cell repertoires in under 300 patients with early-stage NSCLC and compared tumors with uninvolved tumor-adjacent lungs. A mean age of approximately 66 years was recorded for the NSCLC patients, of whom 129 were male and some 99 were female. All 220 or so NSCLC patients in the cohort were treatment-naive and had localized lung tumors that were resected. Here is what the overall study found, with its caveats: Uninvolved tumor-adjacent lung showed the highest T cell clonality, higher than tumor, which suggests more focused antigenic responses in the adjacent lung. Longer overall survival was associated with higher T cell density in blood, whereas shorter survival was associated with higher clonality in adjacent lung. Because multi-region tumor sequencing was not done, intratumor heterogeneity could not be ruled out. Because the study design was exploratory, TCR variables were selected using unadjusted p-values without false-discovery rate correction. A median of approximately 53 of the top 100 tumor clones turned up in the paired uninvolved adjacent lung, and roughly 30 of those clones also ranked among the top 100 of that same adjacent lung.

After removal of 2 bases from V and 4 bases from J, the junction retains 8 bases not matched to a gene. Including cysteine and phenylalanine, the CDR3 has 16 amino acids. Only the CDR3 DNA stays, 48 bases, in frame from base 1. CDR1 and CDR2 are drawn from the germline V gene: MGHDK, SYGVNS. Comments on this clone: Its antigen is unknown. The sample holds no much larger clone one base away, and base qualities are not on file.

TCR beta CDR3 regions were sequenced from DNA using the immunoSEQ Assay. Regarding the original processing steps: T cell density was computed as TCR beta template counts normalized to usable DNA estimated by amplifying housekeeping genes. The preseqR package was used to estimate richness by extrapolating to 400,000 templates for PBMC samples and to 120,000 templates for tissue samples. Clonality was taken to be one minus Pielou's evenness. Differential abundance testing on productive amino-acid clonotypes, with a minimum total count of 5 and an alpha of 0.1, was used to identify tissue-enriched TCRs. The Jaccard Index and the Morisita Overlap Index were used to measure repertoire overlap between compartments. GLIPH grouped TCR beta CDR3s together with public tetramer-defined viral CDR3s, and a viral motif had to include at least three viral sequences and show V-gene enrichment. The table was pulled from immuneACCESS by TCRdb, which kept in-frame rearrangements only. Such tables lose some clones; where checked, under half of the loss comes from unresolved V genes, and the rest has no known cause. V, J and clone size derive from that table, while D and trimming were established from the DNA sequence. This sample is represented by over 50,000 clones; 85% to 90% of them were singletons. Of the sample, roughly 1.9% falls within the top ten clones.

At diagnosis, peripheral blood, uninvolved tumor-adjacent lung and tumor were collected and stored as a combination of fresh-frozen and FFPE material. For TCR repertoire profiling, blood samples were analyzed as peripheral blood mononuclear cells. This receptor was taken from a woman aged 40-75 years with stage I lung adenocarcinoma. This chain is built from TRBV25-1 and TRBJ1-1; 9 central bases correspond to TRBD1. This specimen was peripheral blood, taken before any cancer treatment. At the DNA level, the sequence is TGTGCCAGCAGTGAAGATAGGACAGGGGAAGGCACTGAAGCTTTCTTT. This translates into CASSEDRTGEGTEAFF.